What follows are 11 T cell receptor beta chains derived from one specimen sequenced in a study of T-cell reconstitution after alpha-beta-depleted transplantation in children. Library preparation (for TCRbeta) was performed with unique molecular identifiers. TCRdb independently ran MiXCR on the PCR reads; one entry per CDR3 protein. The repertoire has 450,000 to 500,000 distinct CDR3 sequences, approximately 12% of them found once; the top ten carry under 7%. The material sequenced was PBMCs from the stem cell graft donor, taken from the stem cell graft. The receptors stem from a human donor who donated a stem cell graft to a child with combined immunodeficiency.

This clonotype was counted only a few times. V and J are TRBV6-2 or TRBV6-3 and TRBJ2-1, with D unresolved. Germline V CDR1 and CDR2: MNHEY, SVGEGT. Trimming took off 0 bases at V and 2 bases at J, with 17 bases between the two ends. CDR3 length: 18 amino acids. CDR3 loop: CASSYSTRPIYTYNEQFF. CDR3 DNA sequence: TGTGCCAGCAGTTACTCGACCCGTCCGATCTATACCTACAATGAGCAGTTCTTC.

Only a few counts were recorded for this clonotype. The chain has TRBV12-3 or TRBV12-4 and TRBJ1-2; D might be TRBD1 (5 bases). The CDR3 spans 14 residues. Trimming stripped 4 bases from V and 5 bases from J, with 14 bases between. As DNA, the CDR3 is TGTGCCAGCAGTTCGAGACAGATTATGTATGGCTACACCTTC. Translating gives CASSSRQIMYGYTF.

This clonotype was recorded many times. The chain employs TRBV29-1 and TRBJ2-5, with 12 nucleotides matching TRBD2. This CDR3 region has 14 residues. Trimming cost V 6 bases and J 3 bases; bases outside gene matches: 5. Germline CDR1 reads SQVTM; CDR2 reads ANQGSEA. This CDR3 is CSVGTSGSKETQYF. In DNA, the CDR3 is TGCAGCGTGGGGACTAGCGGGTCGAAAGAGACCCAGTACTTC.

The chain recombines TRBV4-2 with TRBJ2-2; D may correspond to TRBD1 or TRBD2 (5 bases each). This CDR3 comprises 17 residues. Germline V CDR1 and CDR2: LGHNA, YNFKEQ. Trimming shortened V by 10 bases and J by 3 bases, and 24 bases separated the two germline ends. The CDR3 region is CAIGPVRGQGDTGELFF. CDR3 bases: TGTGCCATCGGCCCCGTCCGGGGCCAGGGAGACACCGGGGAGCTGTTTTTT.

This clonotype was detected many times. The rearrangement links TRBV6-1 to TRBJ2-7, with TRBD1 matching 8 bases. Germline V lookup: CDR1 MNHNS, CDR2 SASEGT. The CDR3 has 16 amino acids. With 6 bases clipped from V and 2 bases from J, the junction kept 12 bases outside the gene matches. The CDR3 spells CASRHTGGGDPYEQYF. The CDR3 DNA reads TGTGCCAGCAGGCACACAGGGGGAGGAGACCCCTACGAGCAGTACTTC.

V and J are TRBV18 and TRBJ2-7; TRBD2 matches 10 bases. The CDR3 length is 15 residues. V gave up 3 bases and J gave up 3 bases; unmatched junction bases: 5. CDR1 KGHSH and CDR2 LQKENI come from the germline V gene. CDR3 residues: CASSPTGTSDYEQYF. The DNA of the CDR3 is TGTGCCAGCTCACCCACCGGGACTAGCGACTACGAGCAGTACTTC.

The chain joins TRBV7-2 to TRBJ1-3; a possible D gene is TRBD1 (5 bases). V dropped 5 bases and J dropped 5 bases, with 16 bases sitting between them. CDR3 length: 15 amino acids. CDR1 and CDR2 from the germline V gene are SGHTA and FQGNSA. In nucleotides, the CDR3 is TGTGCCAGCAGCCCAAACGGGGGAGTCCGAAACACCATATATTTT. This gives the protein CASSPNGGVRNTIYF.

V gene TRBV7-8 combines with J gene TRBJ2-3, with TRBD2 matching 7 bases. Unmatched junction bases numbered 8, after V lost 5 bases and J lost 6 bases. This CDR3 has 14 amino acids. From germline, CDR1 is SGHVS and CDR2 FQNEAQ. CDR3 in amino acids: CASSPRAGADTQYF. CDR3 coding DNA: TGTGCCAGCAGCCCTCGGGCGGGAGCTGATACGCAGTATTTT.

This clonotype has just a few counts. The rearrangement joins TRBV5-5 to TRBJ2-5, with TRBD2 matching 12 bases. Germline V CDR1 and CDR2: SGHKS, YYEKEE (reference sequence). This CDR3 contains 18 residues. Germline trimming cut 2 bases from V and 5 bases from J; bases unmatched to any gene: 13. CDR3 in amino acids: CASSFRTSGMGFLETQYF. CDR3 sequence (DNA): TGTGCCAGCAGCTTCCGGACTAGCGGGATGGGTTTTCTCGAGACCCAGTACTTC.

This clonotype appeared a few times. The chain uses TRBV7-2 and TRBJ2-7, with TRBD2 matching 12 bases. CDR1 is SGHTA, CDR2 FQGNSA, per germline. This CDR3 spans 16 amino acids. With V trimmed by 0 bases and J by 2 bases, 2 bases remained unmatched. The CDR3: CASSLALAGGTYEQYF. In DNA form, the CDR3 reads TGTGCCAGCAGCTTAGCACTAGCGGGGGGAACCTACGAGCAGTACTTC.

V and J are TRBV24-1 and TRBJ2-1, with D tentatively TRBD1 (6 bases). Deletions cut 4 bases from V and 6 bases from J, with 15 bases between. Germline V gives CDR1 KGHDR, CDR2 SFDVKD. There are 15 residues in the CDR3. The CDR3 coding sequence is TGTGCCACCAGTGACTTCAGGGGCCGGGGCAATGAGCAGTTCTTC. This codes for CATSDFRGRGNEQFF.